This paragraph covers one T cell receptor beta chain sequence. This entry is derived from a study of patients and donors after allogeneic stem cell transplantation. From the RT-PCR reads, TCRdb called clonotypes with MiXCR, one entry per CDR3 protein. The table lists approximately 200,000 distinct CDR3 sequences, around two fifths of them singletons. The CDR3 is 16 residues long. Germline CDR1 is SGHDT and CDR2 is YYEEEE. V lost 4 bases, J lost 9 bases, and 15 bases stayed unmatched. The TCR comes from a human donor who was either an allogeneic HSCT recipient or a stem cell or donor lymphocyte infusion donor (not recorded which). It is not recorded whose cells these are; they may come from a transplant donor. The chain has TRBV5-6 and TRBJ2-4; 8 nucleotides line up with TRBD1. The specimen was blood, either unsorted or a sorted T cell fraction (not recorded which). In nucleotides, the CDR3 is TGTGCCAGCAGCCCGGGGACAGGCGGTCTTTTAGGCATTCAGTACTTC. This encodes CASSPGTGGLLGIQYF.